A single sample is the source of the 9 T cell receptor beta chains below, sequenced in a study of blood T cell repertoires in COVID-19. Assay used: immunoSEQ multiplex PCR; TCRdb lists only in-frame clones, some missing. The sample consists of about 170,000 clones, 89% of them appearing once. The sample comprised PBMCs or T cells enriched from blood (not recorded which). The receptors shown here come from a woman aged 18-29 years who had recovered from COVID-19.

V and J are TRBV30 and TRBJ2-1; tentatively, D is TRBD1 (6 bases). CDR1 is GTSNPN and CDR2 is SVGIG in the germline V gene (reference sequence). The CDR3 length is 14 residues. V lost 4 bases to trimming and J lost 1 base, with 11 bases between them. CDR3 region: CAWIRGGSYNEQFF. DNA of the CDR3: TGTGCCTGGATTCGAGGGGGATCCTACAATGAGCAGTTCTTC.

This chain uses TRBV7-9 with TRBJ2-7; no clear D gene. There are 11 residues in the CDR3. Germline V lookup: CDR1 SEHNR, CDR2 FQNEAQ (reference sequence). With 5 bases removed from V and 3 bases from J, the gap between germline ends came to 5 bases. In DNA, the CDR3 is TGTGCCAGCAGCCCCATCTACGAGCAGTACTTC. It yields the protein CASSPIYEQYF.

The chain is built from TRBV4-3 and TRBJ2-6; D perhaps matches TRBD2 (5 bases). CDR1 is LGHNA, CDR2 YSLEER, per germline. Trimming cost V 0 bases and J 2 bases, with 11 bases left between them. The CDR3 runs to 17 residues. The chain's CDR3 is CASSQDELGTGANVLTF. Written as DNA, the CDR3 is TGCGCCAGCAGCCAAGATGAGCTCGGGACTGGGGCCAACGTCCTGACTTTC.

This chain uses TRBV9 with TRBJ1-1; TRBD1 matches at 8 bases. In germline, CDR1 is SGDLS, CDR2 YYNGEE. The CDR3 length is 13 residues. The ends lost 3 bases at V and 5 bases at J; junction bases unmatched: 3. The DNA for the CDR3 is TGTGCCAGCAGCGGCCGACAGGGGACTGAAGCTTTCTTT. Translated: CASSGRQGTEAFF.

This clone showed up just once. The genes are TRBV7-9 and TRBJ2-3, with D perhaps matching TRBD2 (6 bases). V lost 9 bases and J 2 bases, leaving 18 bases between the germline ends. In germline, CDR1 is SEHNR, CDR2 FQNEAQ (reference sequence). The length of the CDR3 is 15 residues. CDR3 residues: CASGKNSGATDTQYF. In DNA form, the CDR3 reads TGTGCCAGTGGAAAGAATAGCGGCGCCACAGATACGCAGTATTTT. Using reference TRBV7-9 and TRBJ2-3 for the parts outside the CDR3, the full variable domain is DTGVSQNPRHKITKRGQNVTFRCDPISEHNRLYWYRQTLGQGPEFLTYFQNEAQLEKSRLLSDRFSAERPKGSFSTLEIQRTEQGDSAMYLCASGKNSGATDTQYFGPGTRLTVL.

The genes are TRBV19 and TRBJ2-1; possible D gene TRBD2, 6 bases. The CDR3 loop spans 15 amino acids. V shed 3 bases and J shed 7 bases, with 16 bases lying between them. Germline V gene sequence: CDR1 LNHDA, CDR2 SQIVND (reference sequence). The CDR3 DNA is TGTGCCAGTAGTATGGGTGGGGCCGGGAGAAATGAGCAGTTCTTC. Its translation: CASSMGGAGRNEQFF.

The V call is TRBV7-9, the J call TRBJ1-4; a weak D match, TRBD1 (6 bases). The length of the CDR3 is 13 residues. CDR1 and CDR2 from the germline V gene are SEHNR and FQNEAQ (reference sequence). Trimming pared 6 bases from V and 7 bases from J, leaving 12 bases between. CDR3 loop: CASRSGTLEKLFF. CDR3 DNA sequence: TGTGCCAGCAGATCCGGGACACTTGAAAAACTGTTTTTT.

CDR3 coding DNA: TGTGCCAGCAGTATAGCGGGAGAGAATGAGCAGTTCTTC. Translated: CASSIAGENEQFF. The rearrangement uses TRBV6-5 and TRBJ2-1, with 9 bases identical to TRBD2. The CDR3 totals 13 residues. Germline-derived CDR1 and CDR2 are MNHEY and SVGAGI. Trimming at V came to 5 bases and at J to 7 bases, leaving 3 bases not matched to a gene.

This clone appeared a single time. The chain has TRBV27 and TRBJ2-1; 9 bases fit TRBD2. V shed 5 bases and J 15 bases; nucleotides not matched to a gene: 8. Germline-derived CDR1 and CDR2 are MNHEY and SMNVEV (reference sequence). There are 12 residues in the CDR3. The CDR3 coding sequence is TGTGCCAGCAGTCCCTCCGGCGGGGGGGCGTTCTTC. Amino acid sequence: CASSPSGGGAFF.